Shown below are 10 T cell receptor beta chains from a single sample sequenced in a study of blood T cells in healthy people across ages. The second PCR ran about 6 to 12 cycles with a sample-barcoded 5' primer and J-beta primers. TCRdb reanalysed the 5' RACE reads using MiXCR and keeps one entry per CDR3 protein. Of 1.5 million to 2 million distinct CDR3 sequences in the sample, roughly 49% were seen once. Material for sequencing was blood. The receptor set was obtained from a woman aged 40 to 50 in good health.

The rearrangement uses TRBV20-1 and TRBJ2-1; 9 nucleotides align to TRBD2. The CDR3 has 16 amino acids. Germline CDR1 DFQATT, CDR2 SNEGSKA (reference sequence). Trimming cost V 5 bases and J 3 bases; bases outside gene matches: 11. The CDR3 nucleotides read TGCAGTGCTCCCACCTTAGCGGGGGCTCTCTACAATGAGCAGTTCTTC. Its protein product is CSAPTLAGALYNEQFF.

This chain uses TRBV6-1 with TRBJ2-7; 7 bases are a match to TRBD2. The CDR3 loop spans 13 amino acids. Germline V gene sequence: CDR1 MNHNS, CDR2 SASEGT. The J segment lost 1 base and the V segment lost 11 bases, leaving 8 bases of the junction unmatched. The CDR3 nucleotides read TGTGCCTCCGGGACTATCAAATCCTACGAGCAGTACTTC. Residues: CASGTIKSYEQYF.

V gene TRBV7-2 combines with J gene TRBJ2-3; 13 bases fit TRBD2. The CDR3 is 16 amino acids. Germline lookup yields CDR1 SGHTA and CDR2 FQGNSA. J gave up 4 bases and V 5 bases, and 6 bases lay outside the gene matches. CDR3 loop: CASSTGTSGAPDTQYF. CDR3 nucleotides: TGTGCCAGCAGCACAGGGACTAGCGGGGCCCCAGATACGCAGTATTTT.

The V and J genes are TRBV27 and TRBJ2-7; maybe TRBD1 (6 bases). Trimming cost V 3 bases and J 3 bases, with 12 bases left between them. The germline gives CDR1 MNHEY, CDR2 SMNVEV (reference sequence). The CDR3 runs to 14 residues. The CDR3 region is CASSFRDTGYEQYF. The CDR3, as DNA: TGTGCCAGCAGTTTTAGGGACACTGGCTACGAGCAGTACTTC.

The table lists this clonotype with a count of one. The chain has TRBV20-1 and TRBJ1-2; possibly TRBD1 for D (5 bases). The CDR3 covers 13 residues. The germline V and J ends were trimmed by 6 bases and 4 bases, with 15 bases remaining between them. In germline, CDR1 is DFQATT, CDR2 SNEGSKA (reference sequence). For the CDR3, the DNA is TGCAGTGCCCTGGCGGGGGGTACCTATGGCTACACCTTC. Encoded protein: CSALAGGTYGYTF.

This clonotype has just a few counts. The CDR3 nucleotides are TGTGCCAGCAGTGAAGCCGGAACTAGCGGCACAGATACGCAGTATTTT. Amino acid sequence: CASSEAGTSGTDTQYF. The J gene is TRBJ2-3, the V gene TRBV6-1; 7 positions match TRBD2. Losses at the gene ends were 0 bases for V and 1 base for J; bases not matched to a gene: 4. The CDR3 covers 16 residues. Germline values: CDR1 MNHNS, CDR2 SASEGT.

This clonotype was seen a few times. The chain combines TRBV5-6 with TRBJ2-1; perhaps TRBD1 as D (6 bases). Germline CDR1 SGHDT, CDR2 YYEEEE. This CDR3 spans 14 amino acids. Trimming cost V 0 bases and J 9 bases, with 13 bases left between them. Here the CDR3 reads CASSLERGISEQFF. As DNA, the CDR3 is TGTGCCAGCAGCTTGGAAAGGGGGATCAGTGAGCAGTTCTTC. Full variable domain (outside the CDR3, taken from reference TRBV5-6 and TRBJ2-1): DAGVTQSPTHLIKTRGQQVTLRCSPKSGHDTVSWYQQALGQGPQFIFQYYEEEERQRGNFPDRFSGHQFPNYSSELNVNALLLGDSALYLCASSLERGISEQFFGPGTRLTVL.

In DNA form, the CDR3 reads TGTGCCAGCAGTTCAAGACCTGGACAGACGTCGGAGCAGTACTTC. Translated, it gives CASSSRPGQTSEQYF. J is TRBJ2-7 and V is TRBV12-3 or TRBV12-4, with D possibly being TRBD1 (6 bases). The V end lost 4 bases, the J end lost 7 bases, and 20 bases lay between the germline ends. The CDR3 loop spans 15 amino acids.

The V and J genes are TRBV13 and TRBJ2-1; D possibly corresponds to TRBD2 (6 bases). Germline CDR1 is PRHDT and CDR2 is FYEKMQ (reference sequence). The CDR3 is made up of 15 amino acids. V lost 5 bases to trimming and J lost 3 bases, with 14 bases between them. This chain's CDR3 is CASSRPGLNYNEQFF. In nucleotides, the CDR3 is TGTGCCAGCAGCAGGCCGGGACTGAACTACAATGAGCAGTTCTTC. Using reference TRBV13 and TRBJ2-1 for the parts outside the CDR3, the full variable domain is AAGVIQSPRHLIKEKRETATLKCYPIPRHDTVYWYQQGPGQDPQFLISFYEKMQSDKGSIPDRFSAQQFSDYHSELNMSSLELGDSALYFCASSRPGLNYNEQFFGPGTRLTVL.

On this clonotype itself: Germline and junction disagree at one end, which may indicate a read error. The rearrangement joins TRBV20-1 to TRBJ2-1; D is possibly TRBD1 (5 bases). CDR1 is DFQATT and CDR2 is SNEGSKA in the germline V gene (reference sequence). The CDR3 runs 15 residues. The CDR3 here is CSARSRTSSYSEQFF. The CDR3 bases are TGCAGTGCGAGAAGCCGGACAAGCTCCTACAGTGAGCAGTTCTTC.